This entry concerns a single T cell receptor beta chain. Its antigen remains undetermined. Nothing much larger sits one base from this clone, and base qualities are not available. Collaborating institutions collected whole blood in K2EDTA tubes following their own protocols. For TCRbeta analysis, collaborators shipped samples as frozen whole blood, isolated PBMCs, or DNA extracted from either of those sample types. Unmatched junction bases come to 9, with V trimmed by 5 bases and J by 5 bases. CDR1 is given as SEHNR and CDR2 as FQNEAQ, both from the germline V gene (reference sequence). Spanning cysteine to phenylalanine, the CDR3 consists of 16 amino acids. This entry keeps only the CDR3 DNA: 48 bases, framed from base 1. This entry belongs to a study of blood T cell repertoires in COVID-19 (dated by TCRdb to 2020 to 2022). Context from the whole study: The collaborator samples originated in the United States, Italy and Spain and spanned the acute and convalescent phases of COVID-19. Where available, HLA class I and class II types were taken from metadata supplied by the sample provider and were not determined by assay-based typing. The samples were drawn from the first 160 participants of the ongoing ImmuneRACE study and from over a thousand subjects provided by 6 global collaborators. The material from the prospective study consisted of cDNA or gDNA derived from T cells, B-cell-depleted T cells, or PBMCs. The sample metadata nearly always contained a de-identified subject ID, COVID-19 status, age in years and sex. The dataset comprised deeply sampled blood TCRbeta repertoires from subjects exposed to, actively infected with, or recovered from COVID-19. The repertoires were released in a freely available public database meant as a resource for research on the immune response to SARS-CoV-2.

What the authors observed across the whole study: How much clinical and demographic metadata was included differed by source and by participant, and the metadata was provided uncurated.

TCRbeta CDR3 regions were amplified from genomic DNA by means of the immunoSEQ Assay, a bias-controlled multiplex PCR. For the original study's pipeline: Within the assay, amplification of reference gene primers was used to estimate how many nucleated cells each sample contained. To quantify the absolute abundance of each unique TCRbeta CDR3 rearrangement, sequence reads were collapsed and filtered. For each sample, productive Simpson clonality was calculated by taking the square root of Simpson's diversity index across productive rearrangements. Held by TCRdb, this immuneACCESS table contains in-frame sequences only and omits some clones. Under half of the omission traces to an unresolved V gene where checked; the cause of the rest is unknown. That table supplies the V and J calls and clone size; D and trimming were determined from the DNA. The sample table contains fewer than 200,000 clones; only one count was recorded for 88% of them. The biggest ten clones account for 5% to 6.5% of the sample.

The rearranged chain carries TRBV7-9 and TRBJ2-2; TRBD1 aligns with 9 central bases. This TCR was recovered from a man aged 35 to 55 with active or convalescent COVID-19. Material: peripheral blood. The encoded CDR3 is CASSQTGGLRTGELFF. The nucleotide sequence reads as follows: TGTGCCAGCAGCCAAACAGGGGGCTTGCGAACCGGGGAGCTGTTTTTT.